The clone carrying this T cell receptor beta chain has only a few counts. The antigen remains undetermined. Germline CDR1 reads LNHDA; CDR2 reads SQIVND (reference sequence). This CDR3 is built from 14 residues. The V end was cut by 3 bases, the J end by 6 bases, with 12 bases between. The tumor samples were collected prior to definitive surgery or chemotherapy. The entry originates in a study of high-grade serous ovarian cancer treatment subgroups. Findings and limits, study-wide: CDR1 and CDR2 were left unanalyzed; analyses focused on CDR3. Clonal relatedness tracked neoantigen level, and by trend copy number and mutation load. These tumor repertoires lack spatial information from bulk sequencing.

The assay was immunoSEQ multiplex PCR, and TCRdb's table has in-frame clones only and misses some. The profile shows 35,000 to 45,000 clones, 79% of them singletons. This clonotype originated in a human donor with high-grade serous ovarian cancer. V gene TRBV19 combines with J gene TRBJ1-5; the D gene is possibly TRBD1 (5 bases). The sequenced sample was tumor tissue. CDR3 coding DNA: TGTGCCAGTAGTATCGGGACGTGGGGTCAGCCCCAGCATTTT. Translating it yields CASSIGTWGQPQHF.